This T cell receptor beta chain comes out of a study of shared clonotypes between healthy human individuals. Looking at the study overall: Two women and a few men aged 18 to 49 served as donors.

This CDR3 has 14 amino acids. Germline CDR1 WSHSY, CDR2 SAAADI. V gave up 4 bases and J gave up 2 bases, with 11 bases separating them. Deep-level running was used for the assay. Data came from immunoSEQ multiplex PCR; TCRdb stores just in-frame clones and leaves some out. The sample records millions of clones, approximately 92% being singletons. This rearrangement joins TRBV10-2 to TRBJ2-5; D may correspond to TRBD1 or TRBD2 (6 bases each). The receptor comes from a man younger than 35 in good health. The sample was naive CD4+ T cells sorted from blood. Subset: CD45RA+ positively selected. CDR3 sequence reads: CASSGGTPQETQYF. In DNA, the CDR3 is TGCGCCAGCAGTGGCGGGACACCTCAAGAGACCCAGTACTTC.